This T cell receptor (beta chain) emerged from a study of blood T cell repertoires in COVID-19. In the study overall: Samples representing acute and convalescent COVID-19 were sourced from the United States, Italy and Spain.

Only one count was recorded for this clone. Per germline, CDR1 SGHRS and CDR2 YFSETQ. This CDR3 contains 16 residues. V lost 5 bases and J lost 2; bases outside the gene matches: 9. Per the original methods: Nucleated cell counts were estimated from reference gene primer amplification. Using immunoSEQ multiplex PCR, the repertoire was profiled, and TCRdb retains in-frame clones only, with some absent. That table furnishes V, J and clone size, whereas the DNA furnished D and trimming. The sample shows over 250,000 clones, roughly nine tenths of them seen only once. The chain uses TRBV5-1 and TRBJ2-2, with TRBD1 identical over 7 bases. Input material: peripheral blood. The clonotype originates from a woman in her 30s with COVID-19, enrolled during active disease. CDR3 residues: CASRLNRDRNTGELFF. The CDR3 region has the DNA TGCGCCAGCAGACTAAACCGGGACAGAAACACCGGGGAGCTGTTTTTT.